This is a list of T cell receptor beta chains from one sample in a study of blood T cell repertoires in COVID-19. Produced via immunoSEQ multiplex PCR; TCRdb's table is partial and in-frame only. The sample lists a few hundred thousand clones; around 89% were seen once. What was sequenced was PBMCs or T cells enriched from blood (not recorded which). These receptors came from a woman younger than 30 with acute COVID-19. CDR3s include the opening cysteine and the closing phenylalanine or tryptophan. Fields, in order: J gene, clone size, D gene, V gene, CDR3 DNA, CDR3 protein. A D gene is named only where the DNA matches it firmly. The size field is filled for only some rows; it gives once, few, many or a size class.

TRBJ1-4	.	TRBD1	TRBV5-1	TGCGCCAGCAGCCCGGGACAGGGATGGAAAAATGAAAAACTGTTTTTT	CASSPGQGWKNEKLFF
TRBJ2-1	.	TRBD2	TRBV27	TGTGCCAGCAGTCCAACTAGCGGGAGGGCTCCCAGCTACAATGAGCAGTTCTTC	CASSPTSGRAPSYNEQFF
TRBJ2-1	.	.	TRBV5-6	TGTGCCAGCAGCCCTAGAGGGGGTGCCGGGTACAATGAGCAGTTCTTC	CASSPRGGAGYNEQFF
TRBJ2-7	.	.	TRBV4-2	TGTGCCAGCAGCAGGGGATCCTACGAGCAGTACTTC	CASSRGSYEQYF
TRBJ2-3	.	TRBD2	TRBV10-3	TGTGCCATCACCAGACTAGCGAACACAGATACGCAGTATTTT	CAITRLANTDTQYF
TRBJ2-5	.	.	TRBV7-2	TGTGCCAGCAGCTCCGTTCTGGGGCAGCTGCAAGAGACCCAGTACTTC	CASSSVLGQLQETQYF
TRBJ2-7	.	TRBD1	TRBV30	TGTGCCTGGAGCGACAGGGTAGGCGAGCAGTACTTC	CAWSDRVGEQYF
TRBJ2-2	few	.	TRBV15	TGTGCCACCAGCAGAGATCGTAGCACCGGGGAGCTGTTTTTT	CATSRDRSTGELFF
TRBJ2-1	.	TRBD2	TRBV27	TGTGCCAGCAGTCAGGGACTAGAGCCTTACAATGAGCAGTTCTTC	CASSQGLEPYNEQFF
TRBJ1-5	.	.	TRBV19	TGTGCCAGTAGTATCCACAGGGCCCAGTTGGGTCAGCCCCAGCATTTT	CASSIHRAQLGQPQHF
TRBJ1-1	.	.	TRBV6-5	TGTGCCAGCAGGAAGCCCGGTAGCACTGAAGCTTTCTTT	CASRKPGSTEAFF
TRBJ2-7	.	TRBD1	TRBV5-1	TGCGCCAGCAGCCCGGGACAGTCGGAATACGAGCAGTACTTC	CASSPGQSEYEQYF
TRBJ2-7	.	TRBD1	TRBV30	TGTGCCGGCCGCGGGACAGGGGGCTTCTACGAGCAGTACTTC	CAGRGTGGFYEQYF
TRBJ2-1	.	.	TRBV7-9	TGTGCCAGCAGCTTAGCGCGCGAGGTTACCTACAATGAGCAGTTCTTC	CASSLAREVTYNEQFF
TRBJ2-1	.	TRBD2	TRBV11-3	TGTGCCAGCAGCCTAAGCGGGGGAGCCTACAATGAGCAGTTCTTC	CASSLSGGAYNEQFF
TRBJ1-2	.	.	TRBV4-1	TGCGCCAGCAGCCAAGGGACAGACGCCCGGATCGGCTACACCTTC	CASSQGTDARIGYTF
TRBJ1-1	.	.	TRBV29-1	TGCAGCGTTGGCGGAGGATTGAACACTGAAGCTTTCTTT	CSVGGGLNTEAFF
TRBJ2-7	.	TRBD1	TRBV11-2	TGTGCCAGCAGGAGGACAGGGAGCGTGAACGAGCAGTACTTC	CASRRTGSVNEQYF
TRBJ2-7	once	.	TRBV7-9	TGTGCCAGCAGCTACGAGGGCGAGCAGTACTTC	CASSYEGEQYF
TRBJ2-7	few	.	TRBV6-5	TGTGCCAGCAGTTATGGCCAGACCTACGAGCAGTACTTC	CASSYGQTYEQYF
TRBJ2-5	.	.	TRBV9	TGTGCCAGCAGGGCGGGGACAGACCAAGAGACCCAGTACTTC	CASRAGTDQETQYF
TRBJ2-1	.	TRBD2	TRBV7-3	TGTGCCAGCAGCTTAAACGGGGGGACTAGCGGGAGCAATGAGCAGTTCTTC	CASSLNGGTSGSNEQFF
TRBJ1-5	once	.	TRBV25-1	TGTGCCAGCAGTGAATATAGAGAATTTAATCAGCCCCAGCATTTT	CASSEYREFNQPQHF
TRBJ1-1	.	.	TRBV14	TGTGCCAGCAGCCAGGGGAACAGGCAGGGAGCTTTCTTT	CASSQGNRQGAFF
TRBJ2-1	.	TRBD2	TRBV14	TGTGCCAGCAGCCCTCAGCGGGGCGGATGGGATAATGAGCAGTTCTTC	CASSPQRGGWDNEQFF
TRBJ2-1	.	TRBD2	TRBV5-1	TGCGCCAGCAGTTTTCCGGGGGAGGGGAATGAGCAGTTCTTC	CASSFPGEGNEQFF
TRBJ1-1	.	TRBD1	TRBV12-5	TGTGCTAGTGGTCAATGGACAGGGATCCTTGGGACCACTGAAGCTTTCTTT	CASGQWTGILGTTEAFF
TRBJ2-7	.	TRBD1	TRBV5-1	TGCGCCAGCAGCTTCGGGACAGGGGAGGCCTACGAGCAGTACTTC	CASSFGTGEAYEQYF
TRBJ1-5	.	TRBD1	TRBV10-3	TGTGCCAGTAAGGGGACAGACTATAGCAATCAGCCCCAGCATTTT	CASKGTDYSNQPQHF
TRBJ2-3	.	TRBD2	TRBV24-1	TGTGCCACCAGTGACCTCGGACTAGCGGGAGGTCGTTTGACAGATACGCAGTATTTT	CATSDLGLAGGRLTDTQYF
TRBJ2-7	.	.	TRBV7-9	TGTGCCAGCAGCTTAGGGAGAGTCTACGAGCAGTACTTC	CASSLGRVYEQYF
TRBJ2-5	.	TRBD1	TRBV5-5	TGTGCCAGCAGCCACGGGACAGCCAAAGAGACCCAGTACTTC	CASSHGTAKETQYF
TRBJ1-5	.	TRBD1	TRBV6-1	TGTGCCAGCAGTGCGGACAGGGCATTCTCTAATCAGCCCCAGCATTTT	CASSADRAFSNQPQHF
TRBJ2-1	.	TRBD2	TRBV18	TGTGCCAGCTCACCGACTAGCGGAGATTACAATGAGCAGTTCTTC	CASSPTSGDYNEQFF
TRBJ2-2	.	.	TRBV12-3/TRBV12-4	TGTGCCAGCATTCTAGGTCTGGGCGGGGAGCTGTTTTTT	CASILGLGGELFF
TRBJ1-1	.	.	TRBV28	TGTGCCAGCAGGTGGAGGAGGGCCCAGGGTGGCACTGAAGCTTTCTTT	CASRWRRAQGGTEAFF
TRBJ2-7	.	.	TRBV6-2/TRBV6-3	TGTGCCAGCAGTTACGACAGGAATTCGGGCTCCTACGAGCAGTACTTC	CASSYDRNSGSYEQYF
TRBJ2-7	.	.	TRBV11-2	TGTGCCAGCAGCGGTGACAGGTCCTACGAGCAGTACTTC	CASSGDRSYEQYF
TRBJ2-5	.	.	TRBV20-1	TGCAGTGCTAGTCGTCTAGACCAAGAGACCCAGTACTTC	CSASRLDQETQYF